The clone carrying this T cell receptor (delta chain) has a handful of counts. Its specificity is not known. RNA was extracted from the cells and then reverse transcribed. Multiplex PCR used pooled V-gene forward primers and a constant-region reverse primer to amplify CDR3s. TCRdb reanalysed the multiplex PCR reads with CATT. The sample contains just under 55,000 delta-chain clones, approximately 15% of which appear only once. These data originate in a study of Vδ1+ human thymocytes. Findings of the study overall: Highly polyclonal TRG and TRD repertoires with Gaussian CDR3 length distributions appeared in thymus. Thymic delta-chain repertoires held around 20% Vdelta2 sequences and few Vdelta3, despite high sort purity.

V lost 4 bases, J lost 5 bases, and 23 bases stayed unmatched. The CDR3 spans 20 residues. Germline CDR1 and CDR2: TSWWSYY and QGS. Sequenced material: Vdelta1+ gamma-delta thymocytes from the thymus. Subset reported: FACS-sorted CD3+ TCRalphabeta- TCRVdelta1+ TCRVdelta2- thymocytes. This receptor was obtained from a boy younger than two who had congenital heart surgery. V is TRDV1 and J is TRDJ1; 9 bases align to TRDD3. This CDR3 is CALGVHPFLHVSLGDDKLIF. As DNA, the CDR3 is TGTGCTCTTGGGGTCCACCCATTCCTTCACGTCTCGCTGGGGGATGATAAACTCATCTTT.